Below, 10 T cell receptor beta chains from the same sample are listed, as sequenced in a study of cytomegalovirus exposure and HLA in healthy donors. Assay: immunoSEQ multiplex PCR; the TCRdb copy retains only in-frame clones and omits some. The sample holds 100,000 to 150,000 clones; 89% are singletons and the top ten take about 1.1%. Sequenced material: PBMCs. Source of these receptors: a woman aged 18 to 35 in good health and CMV-seronegative.

The chain combines TRBV7-9 with TRBJ1-2, with TRBD1 as a possible D gene (5 bases). The CDR3 sequence is 14 residues long. CDR1 is SEHNR, CDR2 FQNEAQ, per germline (reference sequence). V gave up 3 bases and J gave up 2 bases, with 10 bases separating them. CDR3 coding DNA: TGTGCCAGCAGCTTGGCGACAGAAAACTATGGCTACACCTTC. Its translation is CASSLATENYGYTF.

This clone was detected once. The chain recombines TRBV11-2 with TRBJ2-2; 9 nucleotides line up with TRBD1. Germline CDR1 is SGHAT and CDR2 is FQNNGV. With 5 bases clipped from V and 5 bases from J, the junction kept 3 bases outside the gene matches. The CDR3 runs 14 residues. CDR3 protein: CASSEQGATGELFF. CDR3 sequence (DNA): TGTGCCAGCAGCGAACAGGGGGCAACCGGGGAGCTGTTTTTT.

The chain combines TRBV30 with TRBJ2-5; TRBD2 aligns across 16 bases. Germline-derived CDR1 and CDR2 are GTSNPN and SVGIG (reference sequence). Losses at the gene ends were 1 base for V and 3 bases for J; bases not matched to a gene: 11. The CDR3 runs 19 residues. CDR3 sequence reads: CAWSGQLGLAGGLKETQYF. DNA for the CDR3: TGTGCCTGGAGTGGGCAGCTGGGACTAGCGGGAGGGCTGAAAGAGACCCAGTACTTC. Full variable domain (outside the CDR3, taken from reference TRBV30 and TRBJ2-5): SQTIHQWPATLVQPVGSPLSLECTVEGTSNPNLYWYRQAAGRGLQLLFYSVGIGQISSEVPQNLSASRPQDRQFILSSKKLLLSDSGFYLCAWSGQLGLAGGLKETQYFGPGTRLLVL.

The chain has TRBV19 and TRBJ1-2, with unresolved D. The CDR3 length is 12 residues. Trimming pared 7 bases from V and 7 bases from J, leaving 13 bases between. The V gene's germline CDR1 is LNHDA and CDR2 SQIVND (reference sequence). The CDR3 region has the DNA TGTGCCAGTACTTCCGCGCGGGGTGGCTACACCTTC. The encoded protein is CASTSARGGYTF.

The chain employs TRBV5-1 and TRBJ1-4, with 10 nucleotides matching TRBD1. V lost 2 bases to trimming and J lost 5 bases; unmatched junction nucleotides: 6. The CDR3 is 16 amino acids. Germline V gives CDR1 SGHRS, CDR2 YFSETQ. CDR3: CASSFEPGQGNEKLFF. The CDR3 coding sequence is TGCGCCAGCAGCTTCGAACCGGGACAGGGGAATGAAAAACTGTTTTTT.

V gene TRBV2 combines with J gene TRBJ1-4; 7 bases agree with TRBD1. This CDR3 has 16 residues. Germline V gives CDR1 SNHLY, CDR2 FYNNEI. Trimming took 0 bases from V and 6 from J; bases not matched to a gene: 7. For the CDR3, the DNA is TGTGCCAGCAGTGAAGCTCTTTTGACAGGGTATGAAAAACTGTTTTTT. Protein product: CASSEALLTGYEKLFF.

The chain recombines TRBV6-5 with TRBJ1-4; 10 nucleotides match TRBD1. Germline V lookup: CDR1 MNHEY, CDR2 SVGAGI. V was clipped by 0 bases and J by 6 bases; unmatched bases: 1. The CDR3 has 15 residues. Here the CDR3 DNA reads TGTGCCAGCAGTTACTCGGGGACAGGGGATGAAAAACTGTTTTTT. This encodes CASSYSGTGDEKLFF.

The chain combines TRBV21-1 with TRBJ2-1; TRBD2, the table's D call, was not compared with the DNA. TRBV21-1 constitutes a pseudogene. The CDR3 is made up of 12 amino acids. CDR3 nucleotides: TGTGCCAGCAGCAAACCGTACAATGAGCAGTTCTTC. Translating gives CASSKPYNEQFF.

The CDR3: CASSLAMGPTVDQFF. The DNA for the CDR3 is TGTGCCAGCAGCTTAGCGATGGGGCCCACAGTGGACCAGTTCTTC. The chain employs TRBV7-9 and TRBJ2-1, with D possibly matching TRBD1 (5 bases). Trimming removed 0 bases from V and 13 bases from J, with 19 bases in between. The germline gives CDR1 SEHNR, CDR2 FQNEAQ (reference sequence). CDR3 size: 15 residues.

This clone came up once. The V gene is TRBV5-1, the J gene TRBJ1-2; TRBD1 agrees at 10 bases. The CDR3 loop spans 13 amino acids. The ends lost 9 bases at V and 11 bases at J; junction bases unmatched: 13. CDR1 and CDR2 from the germline V gene are SGHRS and YFSETQ. The CDR3 DNA reads TGCGCCACAGCAGACCGGGACAGGGGAGAGTACACCTTC. Translated: CATADRDRGEYTF. Together with reference TRBV5-1 and TRBJ1-2, the CDR3 gives the full variable domain: KAGVTQTPRYLIKTRGQQVTLSCSPISGHRSVSWYQQTPGQGLQFLFEYFSETQRNKGNFPGRFSGRQFSNSRSEMNVSTLELGDSALYLCATADRDRGEYTFGSGTRLTVV.